This TCR beta chain was identified in a study of control samples from healthy donors and cancer patients (dated by TCRdb to the early 2020s). Comments on this clone: The antigen it recognizes is unknown. The junction departs from the called germline gene at one end, perhaps through a read error.

Library prep was done by the immunoSEQ multiplex PCR assay. This is the immuneACCESS table as TCRdb keeps it, with only in-frame sequences that have V and J called. A part of the clones is gone; compared with another copy, unresolved V genes explain less than half, and the rest is unexplained. The sample has approximately 90,000 clones on record, around four fifths of them singletons. Together, the top ten hold around 20% of the sample. From the germline V gene, CDR1 is MNHEY and CDR2 is SVGAGI. The CDR3, from cysteine to phenylalanine, totals 16 residues. Left in the record is the CDR3 DNA by itself, 48 bases read in frame from the first base.

The chain was built from TRBV6-5 and TRBJ1-6; the D segment cannot be called with confidence. The clonotype was recovered from a man younger than 40 in good health. Sequenced input: blood. The base sequence is TGTGCCAGCAGTTACACCGGACCCTCCCATAATTCACCCCTCCACTTT. This sequence encodes CASSYTGPSHNSPLHF.